This entry is about one TCR beta chain. The record originates from a study of control samples from healthy donors and cancer patients. The CDR3 consists of 16 residues. Trimming removed 7 bases from V and 2 bases from J; junction bases left unmatched: 9. The V gene's germline CDR1 is SNHLY and CDR2 FYNNEI. Profiled with immunoSEQ multiplex PCR; TCRdb holds only in-frame clones, not every one. The table shows over 150,000 clones, with more than 85% occurring only once. The rearrangement uses TRBV2 and TRBJ2-2; TRBD1 matches at 8 bases. The sequence came from a woman between 35 and 50 years old in good health. Sequencing was carried out using blood. The CDR3 reads CASNRPGTGNTGELFF. CDR3 bases: TGTGCCAGCAACCGCCCCGGGACAGGAAACACCGGGGAGCTGTTTTTT.